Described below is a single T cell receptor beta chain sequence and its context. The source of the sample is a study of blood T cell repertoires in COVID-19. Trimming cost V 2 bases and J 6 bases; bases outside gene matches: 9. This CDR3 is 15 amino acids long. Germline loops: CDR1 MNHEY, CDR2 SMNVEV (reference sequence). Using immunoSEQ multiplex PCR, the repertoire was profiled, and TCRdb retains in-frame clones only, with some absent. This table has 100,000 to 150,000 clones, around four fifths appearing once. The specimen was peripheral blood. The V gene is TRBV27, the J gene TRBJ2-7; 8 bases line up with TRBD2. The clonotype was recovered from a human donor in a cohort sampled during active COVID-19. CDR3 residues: CASSLGAGVPLEQYF. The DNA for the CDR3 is TGTGCCAGCAGTTTAGGAGCGGGAGTTCCCCTCGAGCAGTACTTC.